This T cell receptor beta chain originates from a study of CD8+CD57+ T cells in acquired aplastic anemia. This clonotype has only a few counts. Given a much more abundant clone one base away, this may be a read error. Using genomic DNA as the template, TCR beta VDJ and CDR3 profiling was carried out. Using its own MiXCR run on the reads, TCRdb lists one record per CDR3 protein. The sample records fewer than 200,000 distinct CDR3 sequences, roughly 48% being singletons. The CDR3 has 14 amino acids. From germline, CDR1 is SGDLS and CDR2 YYNGEE. V lost 6 bases and J 3 bases, leaving 15 bases between the germline ends. Selection for sequencing was limited to patients who had shown CD8+CD57+ cell expansion by flow cytometry.

The source of this sequence is a human donor with aplastic anemia. The chain recombines TRBV9 with TRBJ1-1; perhaps TRBD1 as D (5 bases). Sequencing was carried out using sorted CD4+, CD8+, or CD8+CD57+ T cells (not recorded which) from PBMCs. The CDR3 DNA is TGTGCCAGCACCATTGAGGGGCTCGACACTGAAGCTTTCTTT. It specifies CASTIEGLDTEAFF.